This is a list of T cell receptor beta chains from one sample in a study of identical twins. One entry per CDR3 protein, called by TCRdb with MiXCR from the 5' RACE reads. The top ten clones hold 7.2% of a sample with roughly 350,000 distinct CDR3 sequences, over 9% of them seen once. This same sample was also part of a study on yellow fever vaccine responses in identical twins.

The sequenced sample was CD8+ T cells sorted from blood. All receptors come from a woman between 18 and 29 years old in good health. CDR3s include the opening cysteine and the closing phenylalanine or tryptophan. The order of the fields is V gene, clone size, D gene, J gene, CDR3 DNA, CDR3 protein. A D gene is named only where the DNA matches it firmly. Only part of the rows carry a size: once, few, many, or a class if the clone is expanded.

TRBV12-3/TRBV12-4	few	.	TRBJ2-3	TGTGCCAGCAGTTTTCCGGGCACAGATACGCAGTATTTT	CASSFPGTDTQYF
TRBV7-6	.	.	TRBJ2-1	TGTGCCAGCAGCTTATCCCTAGCCAATGAGCAGTTCTTC	CASSLSLANEQFF
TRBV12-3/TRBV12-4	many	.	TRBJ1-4	TGTGCTCAGCAGATAACAGGCTGTAATGAAAAACTGTTTTTT	CAQQITGCNEKLFF
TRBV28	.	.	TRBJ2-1	TGTGCCAGCAGTTTGTCGGATGTTAGCCGGTCTGGCTACAATGAGCAGTTCTTC	CASSLSDVSRSGYNEQFF
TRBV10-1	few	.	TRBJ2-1	TGCGCCAGCAGTGTAAACTCCGACAATGAGCAGTTCTTC	CASSVNSDNEQFF
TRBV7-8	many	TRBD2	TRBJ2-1	TGTGCCAGCAGCTTGGGACTAGCCGCTGAGCAGTTCTTC	CASSLGLAAEQFF
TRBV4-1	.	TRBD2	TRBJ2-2	TGCGCCAGCAGCCAAGTGGCGGGGGGGACCGGGGAGCTGTTTTTT	CASSQVAGGTGELFF
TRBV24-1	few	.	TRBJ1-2	TGTGCCACCAGTGACCCCGCCGACGTTTTTGTCTACACCTTC	CATSDPADVFVYTF
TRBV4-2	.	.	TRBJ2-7	TGTGCCAGCAGCCAAGGCTTCAAGGAGTACGAGCAGTACTTC	CASSQGFKEYEQYF
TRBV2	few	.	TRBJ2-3	TGTGCCAGGTCTAGCGTAGAGTTGACAGATACGCAGTATTTT	CARSSVELTDTQYF
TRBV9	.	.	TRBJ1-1	TGTGCCAGCAGCGAGAGAGTAGGAGGAGCTTTCTTT	CASSERVGGAFF
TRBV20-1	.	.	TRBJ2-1	TGCAGTGCTAGACTAGCGTACAACAATGAGCAGTTCTTC	CSARLAYNNEQFF
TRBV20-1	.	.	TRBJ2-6	TGCAGTGCTAGACGTGGCGACAGACACTCTGGGGCCAACGTCCTGACTTTC	CSARRGDRHSGANVLTF
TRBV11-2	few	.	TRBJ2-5	TGTGCCAGCAGCGCCGGGACTTTGAATTGGGAGACCCAGTACTTC	CASSAGTLNWETQYF
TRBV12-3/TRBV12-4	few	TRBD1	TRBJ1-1	TGTGCCAGCAGTCCCCCGTCGGACAGGGCTTGCGCTTTCTTT	CASSPPSDRACAFF
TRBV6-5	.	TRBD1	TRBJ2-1	TGTGCCAGCAGTTACTATACTCAGGGGGCCTACAATGAGCAGTTCTTC	CASSYYTQGAYNEQFF
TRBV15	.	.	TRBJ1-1	TGTGCCACCAGCAGAGATCTGGGGGTAACTGAAGCTTTCTTT	CATSRDLGVTEAFF
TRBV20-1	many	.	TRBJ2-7	TGCAGTGCTAGATCGGACCTCGACTACGAGCAGTACTTC	CSARSDLDYEQYF
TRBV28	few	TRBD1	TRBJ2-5	TGTGCCAGTACGACAGGGGGTAAAGAGACCCAGTACTTC	CASTTGGKETQYF
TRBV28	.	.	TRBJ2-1	TGTGCCAGCAGCATGGTTGGCAGTTACAATGAGCAGTTCTTC	CASSMVGSYNEQFF
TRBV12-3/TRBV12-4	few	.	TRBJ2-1	TGTGCCAGCAGTCCGGGAACCTATGAGCAGTTCTTC	CASSPGTYEQFF
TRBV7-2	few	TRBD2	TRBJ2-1	TGTGCCAGCAGCGCGGGGTTTGGGGGGGTTTTGAGAAATGAGCAGTTCTTC	CASSAGFGGVLRNEQFF
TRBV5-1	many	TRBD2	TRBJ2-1	TGCGCCAGCAGCCCTTCACTAGCGGGGGGGCTAGGGAATGAGCAGTTCTTC	CASSPSLAGGLGNEQFF
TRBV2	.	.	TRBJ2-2	TGTGCCAGCAGTGAACTAGCCGGGACCGGGGAGCTGTTTTTT	CASSELAGTGELFF
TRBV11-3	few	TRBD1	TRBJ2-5	TGTGCCAGCAGCTATTCGGACAGGGTGTACTTC	CASSYSDRVYF
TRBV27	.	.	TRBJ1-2	TGTGCCAGCAGTCCGATGGCGGGGGGCAATGGCTACACCTTC	CASSPMAGGNGYTF
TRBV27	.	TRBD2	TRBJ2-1	TGTGCCAGCAGTTTATATCCGGGAGGGTCCTACAATGAGCAGTTCTTC	CASSLYPGGSYNEQFF
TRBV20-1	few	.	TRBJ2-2	TGCAGTGCTAGGGACCCGTCGTCCGGGGAGCTGTTTTTT	CSARDPSSGELFF
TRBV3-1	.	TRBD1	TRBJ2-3	TGTGCCAGCAGCAGACCGGACAGGGGCACAGATACGCAGTATTTT	CASSRPDRGTDTQYF
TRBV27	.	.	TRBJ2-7	TGTGCCAGCAGTACAGGGCCAAGCAACGAGCAGTACTTC	CASSTGPSNEQYF
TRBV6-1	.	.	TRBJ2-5	TGTGCCAGCAGTGAAGCAAACGCGGAGACCCAGTACTTC	CASSEANAETQYF
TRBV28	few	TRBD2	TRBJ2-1	TGTGCCAGCAGATTTAGCGGGAGCTCCTACAATGAGCAGTTCTTC	CASRFSGSSYNEQFF
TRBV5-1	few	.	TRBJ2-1	TGCGCCAGCAGCTTGAGTCCGGGTTCGGGGCCTTACAATGAGCAGTTCTTC	CASSLSPGSGPYNEQFF
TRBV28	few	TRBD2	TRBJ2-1	TGTGCCAGCAGTTTGGAGCGGGGGGCGGGGGATGAGCAGTTCTTC	CASSLERGAGDEQFF
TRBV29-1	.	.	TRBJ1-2	TGCAGCGTTGAAAAGGACTATGGCTACACCTTC	CSVEKDYGYTF
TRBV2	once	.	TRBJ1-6	TGTGCCAGCAGCGAAACCAACGGGACTCCAATCCACTTT	CASSETNGTPIHF
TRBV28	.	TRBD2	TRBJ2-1	TGTGCCAGCAGTCAACCCTTTAGCGGGGGGGCGAGCTCCTACAATGAGCAGTTCTTC	CASSQPFSGGASSYNEQFF
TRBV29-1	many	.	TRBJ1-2	TGCAGCGTTACTTCCGGACTGAGCGCGTCGGCCTATGGCTACACCTTC	CSVTSGLSASAYGYTF
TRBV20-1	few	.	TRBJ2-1	TGCAGTGCTAGTCCACTGAGGCTGGGGCAGTTCTTC	CSASPLRLGQFF
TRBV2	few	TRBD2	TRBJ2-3	TGTGCCAGCAAAATTAGACTAGCGGCTAGCACAGATACGCAGTATTTT	CASKIRLAASTDTQYF
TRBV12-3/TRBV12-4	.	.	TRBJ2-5	TGTGCCAGCAGTCCAATGGGCGGCGGGGTGGGCCAGTACTTC	CASSPMGGGVGQYF
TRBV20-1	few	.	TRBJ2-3	TGCAGTGCAACCACCCAGGGATGGGACGCAGATACGCAGTATTTT	CSATTQGWDADTQYF
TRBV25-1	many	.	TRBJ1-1	TGTGCCAGCAGTGAATACTCGGGGAACACTGAAGCTTTCTTT	CASSEYSGNTEAFF
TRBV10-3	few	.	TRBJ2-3	TGTGCCACCCTTAAACGGGATACGCAGTATTTT	CATLKRDTQYF
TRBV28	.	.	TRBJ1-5	TGTGCCAGCAGTTTAGACGGGGGCAACAATCAGCCCCAGCATTTT	CASSLDGGNNQPQHF
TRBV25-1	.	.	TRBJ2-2	TGTGCCAGCAGCCCAGATAACAGTGGTACCGGGGAGCTGTTTTTT	CASSPDNSGTGELFF
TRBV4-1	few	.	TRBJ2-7	TGCGCCAGCAGCCAGGGGCTAGCGAGCTTCTCCTACGAGCAGTACTTC	CASSQGLASFSYEQYF
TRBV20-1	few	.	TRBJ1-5	TGCAGTGCTAGAGTCGGGTATCAGCCCCAGCATTTT	CSARVGYQPQHF
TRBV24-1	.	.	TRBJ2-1	TGTGCCACCAGTGACGAGGGGGGGGATGAGCAGTTCTTC	CATSDEGGDEQFF
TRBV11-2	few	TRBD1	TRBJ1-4	TGTGCCAGCAGCTCCGGGACAGGCAATGAAAAACTGTTTTTT	CASSSGTGNEKLFF
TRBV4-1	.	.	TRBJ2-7	TGCGCCAGCAGCCATCTTGGGGGAGCTATTCCCTACGAGCAGTACTTC	CASSHLGGAIPYEQYF
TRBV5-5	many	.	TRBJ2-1	TGTGCCAGCAGCTTGTCTACGGACATCTCCTCCTACAATGAGCAGTTCTTC	CASSLSTDISSYNEQFF
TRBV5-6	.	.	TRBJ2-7	TGTGCCAGCAGCTTGCTTTCGGACGAGCAGTACTTC	CASSLLSDEQYF
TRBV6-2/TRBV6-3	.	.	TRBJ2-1	TGTGCCAGCGGCCTCGACGGCAATGAGCAGTTCTTC	CASGLDGNEQFF
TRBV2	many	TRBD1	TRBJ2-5	TGTGCCAGCAGAGTAGGACAGGGCCAAGAGACCCAGTACTTC	CASRVGQGQETQYF
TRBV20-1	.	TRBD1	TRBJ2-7	TGCAGTGCTAGAGATGGAGACAGGGGAACCTACGAGCAGTACTTC	CSARDGDRGTYEQYF
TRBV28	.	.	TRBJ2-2	TGTGCCAGCAGGGGGATGAGCGGGGAGCTGTTTTTT	CASRGMSGELFF